Listed below are T cell receptor beta chains from one sample, sequenced in a study of CD8 T cells in Susac syndrome. TCRdb re-derived calls from the immunoSEQ multiplex PCR reads in MiXCR, one entry per CDR3 protein. The data hold about 22,000 distinct CDR3 sequences, with 85% to 95% observed a single time. What was sequenced was CD8+ T cells from PBMCs. Receptor source: a human donor in good health. Each CDR3 is given with its conserved first and last residue. Fields, in order: CDR3 length, J gene, clone size, V gene, D gene, CDR3 DNA, CDR3 protein. A D gene is named only where the DNA matches it firmly. A row's size may be missing; if present it is once, few, many or a size class.

cdr3_length: 18; j_call: TRBJ2-1; clone_size: once; v_call: TRBV5-6; d_call: NA; cdr3_nt: TGTGCCAGCAGCCCCCGGCGGTCATCTGGTCGATCCTACAATGAGCAGTTCTTC; cdr3_aa: CASSPRRSSGRSYNEQFF
cdr3_length: 15; j_call: TRBJ1-5; clone_size: NA; v_call: TRBV20-1; d_call: NA; cdr3_nt: TGCAGTGCTACACCCCCGGGAGGCAGGAATCAGCCCCAGCATTTT; cdr3_aa: CSATPPGGRNQPQHF
cdr3_length: 13; j_call: TRBJ1-1; clone_size: NA; v_call: TRBV6-2/TRBV6-3; d_call: NA; cdr3_nt: TGTGCCAGCAGTAATGGGAGGAACACTGAAGCTTTCTTT; cdr3_aa: CASSNGRNTEAFF
cdr3_length: 15; j_call: TRBJ1-4; clone_size: NA; v_call: TRBV6-5; d_call: NA; cdr3_nt: TGTGCCAGCAGTCCTTCAGGGGCAACTAATGAAAAACTGTTTTTT; cdr3_aa: CASSPSGATNEKLFF
cdr3_length: 14; j_call: TRBJ2-3; clone_size: NA; v_call: TRBV24-1; d_call: TRBD1; cdr3_nt: TGTGCCACCAGCGGACAGGGGGCCCCAGATACGCAGTATTTT; cdr3_aa: CATSGQGAPDTQYF
cdr3_length: 16; j_call: TRBJ1-2; clone_size: once; v_call: TRBV2; d_call: TRBD1; cdr3_nt: TGTGCCAGCAGTGACGGGACAGATGAGACTAACTATGGGTACAACTTC; cdr3_aa: CASSDGTDETNYGYNF
cdr3_length: 16; j_call: TRBJ2-4; clone_size: NA; v_call: TRBV9; d_call: NA; cdr3_nt: TGTGCCAGCAGCGAAACAGGGTCTCTAGCCAAAAACATTCAGTACTTC; cdr3_aa: CASSETGSLAKNIQYF
cdr3_length: 16; j_call: TRBJ2-7; clone_size: NA; v_call: TRBV7-9; d_call: TRBD1; cdr3_nt: TGTGCCAGCAGCGGTCGACAGGGAAAATCTTCCTACGAGCAGTACTTC; cdr3_aa: CASSGRQGKSSYEQYF
cdr3_length: 15; j_call: TRBJ1-1; clone_size: NA; v_call: TRBV25-1; d_call: TRBD1; cdr3_nt: TGTGCCAGCAGTCGGGGACAGGGAGTAAACACTGAAGCTTTCTTT; cdr3_aa: CASSRGQGVNTEAFF
cdr3_length: 14; j_call: TRBJ2-7; clone_size: NA; v_call: TRBV6-2/TRBV6-3; d_call: NA; cdr3_nt: TGTGCCAGCAGTTTCGATCGGGGGTCCTACGAGCAGTACTTC; cdr3_aa: CASSFDRGSYEQYF
cdr3_length: 14; j_call: TRBJ1-1; clone_size: NA; v_call: TRBV5-4; d_call: TRBD1; cdr3_nt: TGTGCCAGCAGTCCCAGGGGGGGCAACACTGAAGCTTTCTTT; cdr3_aa: CASSPRGGNTEAFF
cdr3_length: 15; j_call: TRBJ2-7; clone_size: NA; v_call: TRBV15; d_call: TRBD2; cdr3_nt: TGTGCCACCAGCGGACCGGGACTAACCATTTACGAGCAGTACTTC; cdr3_aa: CATSGPGLTIYEQYF
cdr3_length: 15; j_call: TRBJ1-4; clone_size: NA; v_call: TRBV28; d_call: NA; cdr3_nt: TGTGCCAGCAGCCCCGGGGGTAGATGGAGGGAAAAACTGTTTTTT; cdr3_aa: CASSPGGRWREKLFF
cdr3_length: 14; j_call: TRBJ2-1; clone_size: NA; v_call: TRBV7-9; d_call: NA; cdr3_nt: TGTGCCAGCAGCCCGCCGACCGACTACAATGAGCAGTTCTTC; cdr3_aa: CASSPPTDYNEQFF
cdr3_length: 14; j_call: TRBJ1-5; clone_size: NA; v_call: TRBV27; d_call: TRBD1; cdr3_nt: TGTGCCAGCAGACCCGGGACAGTGGGGCAGCCCCAGCATTTT; cdr3_aa: CASRPGTVGQPQHF
cdr3_length: 17; j_call: TRBJ2-1; clone_size: NA; v_call: TRBV6-2/TRBV6-3; d_call: TRBD2; cdr3_nt: TGTGCCAGCAGTTACGAATTGGAGCGGGGGGGGAGGGATGAGCAGTTCTTC; cdr3_aa: CASSYELERGGRDEQFF
cdr3_length: 13; j_call: TRBJ2-5; clone_size: NA; v_call: TRBV7-2; d_call: TRBD1; cdr3_nt: TGTGCCAGCAGAAGACAGGGGGAAGAGACCCAGTACTTC; cdr3_aa: CASRRQGEETQYF
cdr3_length: 13; j_call: TRBJ2-1; clone_size: NA; v_call: TRBV29-1; d_call: TRBD1; cdr3_nt: TGCAGCGCGAACAGGGGGTCCCACAATGAGCAGTTCTTC; cdr3_aa: CSANRGSHNEQFF
cdr3_length: 13; j_call: TRBJ2-7; clone_size: NA; v_call: TRBV27; d_call: TRBD1; cdr3_nt: TGTGCCAGCTCGGACAGGGGTGCCTACGAGCAGTACTTC; cdr3_aa: CASSDRGAYEQYF
cdr3_length: 12; j_call: TRBJ2-7; clone_size: NA; v_call: TRBV12-5; d_call: NA; cdr3_nt: TGTGCTAGTGGTTCCAGGGCCTACGAGCAGTACTTC; cdr3_aa: CASGSRAYEQYF
cdr3_length: 15; j_call: TRBJ2-1; clone_size: NA; v_call: TRBV19; d_call: NA; cdr3_nt: TGTGCCAGTCTTGGGCCAGGGGACCTCTACAATGAGCAGTTCTTC; cdr3_aa: CASLGPGDLYNEQFF
cdr3_length: 15; j_call: TRBJ1-1; clone_size: NA; v_call: TRBV9; d_call: NA; cdr3_nt: TGTGCCAGCAGCGCAGGGGCAGGTTCTTACACTGAAGCTTTCTTT; cdr3_aa: CASSAGAGSYTEAFF
cdr3_length: 15; j_call: TRBJ1-2; clone_size: NA; v_call: TRBV5-1; d_call: NA; cdr3_nt: TGCGCCAGCAGCTTGGAGTCAGCCTCTAACTATGGCTACACCTTC; cdr3_aa: CASSLESASNYGYTF
cdr3_length: 15; j_call: TRBJ2-1; clone_size: NA; v_call: TRBV19; d_call: NA; cdr3_nt: TGTGCCAGTAGTATGGCCCAGGGCTCCTACAATGAGCAGTTCTTC; cdr3_aa: CASSMAQGSYNEQFF
cdr3_length: 14; j_call: TRBJ2-5; clone_size: NA; v_call: TRBV11-2; d_call: NA; cdr3_nt: TGTGCCAGCAGCTTAGATCCCAGGGAGGAGACCCAGTACTTC; cdr3_aa: CASSLDPREETQYF
cdr3_length: 13; j_call: TRBJ1-2; clone_size: few; v_call: TRBV10-2; d_call: NA; cdr3_nt: TGCGCCAGCAGTGATGAAGCTAGCTATGGCTACACCTTC; cdr3_aa: CASSDEASYGYTF
cdr3_length: 15; j_call: TRBJ2-2; clone_size: NA; v_call: TRBV7-2; d_call: NA; cdr3_nt: TGTGCCAGCAGCCTTATAACAGCGAACACCGGGGAGCTGTTTTTT; cdr3_aa: CASSLITANTGELFF
cdr3_length: 17; j_call: TRBJ2-7; clone_size: NA; v_call: TRBV4-3; d_call: TRBD1; cdr3_nt: TGCGCCAGCAGCCAAGAAGAGGATTTGACAGGGCGCTACGAGCAGTACTTC; cdr3_aa: CASSQEEDLTGRYEQYF
cdr3_length: 13; j_call: TRBJ2-7; clone_size: NA; v_call: TRBV4-3; d_call: TRBD1; cdr3_nt: TGCGCCAGCAGCCAGATACAGGGGACCGAGCAGTACTTC; cdr3_aa: CASSQIQGTEQYF
cdr3_length: 13; j_call: TRBJ2-7; clone_size: NA; v_call: TRBV7-8; d_call: NA; cdr3_nt: TGTGCCAGCAGCGGGGACGGTTCCTACGAGCAGTACTTC; cdr3_aa: CASSGDGSYEQYF
cdr3_length: 14; j_call: TRBJ1-1; clone_size: once; v_call: TRBV12-5; d_call: NA; cdr3_nt: TGTGCCACACACATCCCCCCAGGGAACACTGAAGCTTTCTTT; cdr3_aa: CATHIPPGNTEAFF
cdr3_length: 18; j_call: TRBJ1-4; clone_size: NA; v_call: TRBV7-2; d_call: TRBD1; cdr3_nt: TGTGCCAGCAGCTTGACGGGGACAGGGGGTTTTATAGATGAAAAACTGTTTTTT; cdr3_aa: CASSLTGTGGFIDEKLFF
cdr3_length: 15; j_call: TRBJ2-7; clone_size: NA; v_call: TRBV27; d_call: NA; cdr3_nt: TGTGCCAGCAGTATGGGGCTGGGGGCTCCCTACGAGCAGTACTTC; cdr3_aa: CASSMGLGAPYEQYF
cdr3_length: 16; j_call: TRBJ1-6; clone_size: NA; v_call: TRBV4-3; d_call: NA; cdr3_nt: TGCGCCAGCAGCCAAGATGCGCGGGATTATAATTCACCCCTCCACTTT; cdr3_aa: CASSQDARDYNSPLHF
cdr3_length: 16; j_call: TRBJ2-6; clone_size: NA; v_call: TRBV20-1; d_call: TRBD1; cdr3_nt: TGCAGTGCTAGAGACAGGGGGCAGGCGGGGGCCAACGTCCTGACTTTC; cdr3_aa: CSARDRGQAGANVLTF
cdr3_length: 16; j_call: TRBJ2-7; clone_size: NA; v_call: TRBV9; d_call: TRBD2; cdr3_nt: TGTGCCAGCAGCGTAGGGGGGGGGACGGCGGCCTACGAGCAGTACTTC; cdr3_aa: CASSVGGGTAAYEQYF
cdr3_length: 14; j_call: TRBJ2-2; clone_size: NA; v_call: TRBV16; d_call: NA; cdr3_nt: TGTGCCAGCAGCGAACAGGGCGGCACCGGGGAGCTGTTTTTT; cdr3_aa: CASSEQGGTGELFF
cdr3_length: 13; j_call: TRBJ2-2; clone_size: NA; v_call: TRBV11-2; d_call: NA; cdr3_nt: TGTGCCAGCAGCTTCGGGAGCACCGGGGAGCTGTTTTTT; cdr3_aa: CASSFGSTGELFF
cdr3_length: 16; j_call: TRBJ2-2; clone_size: NA; v_call: TRBV5-6; d_call: TRBD1; cdr3_nt: TGTGCCAGCAGCTTGGCGACAGGGCTAAAAGCCGGGGAGCTGTTTTTC; cdr3_aa: CASSLATGLKAGELFF
cdr3_length: 15; j_call: TRBJ2-7; clone_size: NA; v_call: TRBV12-3/TRBV12-4; d_call: TRBD2; cdr3_nt: TGTGCCAGCAACTCGGGAGGTGGTTTTGCCTACGAGCAGTACTTC; cdr3_aa: CASNSGGGFAYEQYF
cdr3_length: 17; j_call: TRBJ2-5; clone_size: NA; v_call: TRBV18; d_call: TRBD2; cdr3_nt: TGTGCCAGCTCACGATCGACTAGCGGGGGGACCCAAGAGACCCAGTACTTC; cdr3_aa: CASSRSTSGGTQETQYF
cdr3_length: 14; j_call: TRBJ1-5; clone_size: NA; v_call: TRBV2; d_call: NA; cdr3_nt: TGTGCCAGCAGTCCACAGGGTAGCAATCAGCCCCAGCATTTT; cdr3_aa: CASSPQGSNQPQHF
cdr3_length: 16; j_call: TRBJ2-7; clone_size: NA; v_call: TRBV27; d_call: NA; cdr3_nt: TGTGCCAGCAGTCCTATTTACAGGGAGCGTCTCAACGAGCAGTACTTC; cdr3_aa: CASSPIYRERLNEQYF
cdr3_length: 13; j_call: TRBJ1-2; clone_size: NA; v_call: TRBV4-1; d_call: NA; cdr3_nt: TGCGCCAGCAGCCCCATGGGCCGACTCGGACACACCTTC; cdr3_aa: CASSPMGRLGHTF
cdr3_length: 12; j_call: TRBJ2-5; clone_size: NA; v_call: TRBV19; d_call: NA; cdr3_nt: TGTGCCAGTAGTTCCGACGCTAAGACCCAGTACTTC; cdr3_aa: CASSSDAKTQYF
cdr3_length: 17; j_call: TRBJ1-5; clone_size: NA; v_call: TRBV5-5; d_call: NA; cdr3_nt: TGTGCCAGCAGCTTTTCTCCACAGAAGTATAGCAATCAGCCCCAGCATTTT; cdr3_aa: CASSFSPQKYSNQPQHF
cdr3_length: 15; j_call: TRBJ2-1; clone_size: NA; v_call: TRBV6-2/TRBV6-3; d_call: TRBD2; cdr3_nt: TGTGCCAGCAGTCGTAGCGGGGGGCGCTACAATGAGCAGTTCTTC; cdr3_aa: CASSRSGGRYNEQFF
cdr3_length: 13; j_call: TRBJ1-5; clone_size: NA; v_call: TRBV21-1; d_call: NA; cdr3_nt: TGTGCCAGCAGCAAACAGGGGGCTCAGCCCCAGCATTTT; cdr3_aa: CASSKQGAQPQHF
cdr3_length: 13; j_call: TRBJ2-3; clone_size: NA; v_call: TRBV7-9; d_call: NA; cdr3_nt: TGTGCCAGCAGCCCAACAGAGGCGGATACGCAGTATTTT; cdr3_aa: CASSPTEADTQYF